Reported below is one T cell receptor beta chain. The table came from immunoSEQ multiplex PCR; TCRdb's copy has only in-frame clones and leaves some out. The sample lists 430,000 or so clones, around 90% seen once, with roughly 0.84% in the top ten. Germline V gene data show CDR1 as SNHLY and CDR2 as FYNNEI. Trimming took off 4 bases at V and 11 bases at J, with 14 bases between the two ends. There are 12 residues in the CDR3. These data are taken from a study of blood T cell repertoires in COVID-19. The sequencing input was peripheral blood. The chain has TRBV2 and TRBJ1-2; a possible D gene is TRBD1 (6 bases). The source of this sequence is a man aged 18 to 30 with COVID-19, enrolled during active disease. The CDR3 nucleotides read TGTGCCAGCAGTGTACAGGGACGGGAATACACCTTC. As protein: CASSVQGREYTF.